This TCR beta chain was recovered during a study of cytomegalovirus exposure and HLA in healthy donors. General study points: In a later analysis, the majority of CMV-associated beta chains seemingly showed HLA restriction.

This PCR relied on a set of 60 Vbeta primers and 13 Jbeta primers. The repertoire was sequenced with immunoSEQ multiplex PCR; TCRdb's copy has only in-frame clones and lacks some. This table has around 130,000 clones, 70% to 85% appearing once. As concerns this clone: Its target is not known.

The CDR3 contains 13 residues. CDR1 is MNHEY, CDR2 SMNVEV, per germline (reference sequence). Trimming removed 5 bases from V and 12 bases from J; junction bases left unmatched: 6. The receptor was isolated from a boy aged 2-9 years in good health and CMV-seronegative. Specimen: PBMCs. This chain links TRBV27 with TRBJ2-1; 11 nucleotides align to TRBD2. CDR3 DNA: TGTGCCAGCAGTCCCGGGACTAGCGGACGGCAGTTCTTC. Encoded protein: CASSPGTSGRQFF.